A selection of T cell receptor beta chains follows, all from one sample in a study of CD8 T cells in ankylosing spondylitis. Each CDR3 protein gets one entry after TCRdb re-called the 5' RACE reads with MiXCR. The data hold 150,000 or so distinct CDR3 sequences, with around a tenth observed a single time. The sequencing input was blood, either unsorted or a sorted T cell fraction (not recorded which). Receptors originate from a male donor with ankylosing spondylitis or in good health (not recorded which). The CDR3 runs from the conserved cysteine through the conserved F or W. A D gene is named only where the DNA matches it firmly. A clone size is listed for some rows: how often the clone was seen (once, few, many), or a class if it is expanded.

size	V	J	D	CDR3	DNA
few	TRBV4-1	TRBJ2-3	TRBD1	CASSQVAGTGMREGPLSQYF	TGCGCCAGCAGCCAAGTTGCGGGGACAGGGATGAGGGAGGGCCCTCTGTCGCAGTATTTT
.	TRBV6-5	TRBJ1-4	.	CASSYSSPLGSNEKLFF	TGTGCCAGCAGTTACTCGAGTCCCCTGGGGTCAAATGAAAAACTGTTTTTT
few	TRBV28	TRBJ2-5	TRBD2	CASTSGGRETQYF	TGTGCCAGCACTTCGGGGGGGCGAGAGACCCAGTACTTC
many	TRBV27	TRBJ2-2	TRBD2	CASSPLSGRAGELFF	TGTGCCAGCAGTCCCCTTAGCGGGAGGGCCGGGGAGCTGTTTTTT
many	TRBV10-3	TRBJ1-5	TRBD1	CAISERDSSNQPQHF	TGTGCCATCAGTGAGCGGGACAGTAGCAATCAGCCCCAGCATTTT
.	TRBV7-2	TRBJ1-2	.	CASSSLGQYGYTF	TGTGCCAGCAGCTCACTAGGACAGTATGGCTACACCTTC
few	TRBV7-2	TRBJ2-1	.	CASSLSWGPSNEQFF	TGTGCCAGCAGCCTCTCCTGGGGGCCATCTAATGAGCAGTTCTTC
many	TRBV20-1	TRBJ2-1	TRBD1	CSAQIGTGTYNEQFF	TGCAGTGCTCAAATTGGGACAGGGACCTACAATGAGCAGTTCTTC
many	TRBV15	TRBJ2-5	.	CATSRDPGETQYF	TGTGCCACCAGCAGAGATCCGGGGGAGACCCAGTACTTC
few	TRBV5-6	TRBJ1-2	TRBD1	CASSLSGVTGKSYGYTF	TGTGCCAGCAGCTTATCGGGGGTGACAGGGAAGTCCTATGGCTACACCTTC
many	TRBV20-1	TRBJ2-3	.	CSARTVLRGTSTDTQYF	TGCAGTGCTAGAACAGTCCTCCGGGGGACCAGCACAGATACGCAGTATTTT
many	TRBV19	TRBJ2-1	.	CATQKGLYDYNEQFF	TGTGCCACCCAGAAGGGTCTCTATGACTACAATGAGCAGTTCTTC
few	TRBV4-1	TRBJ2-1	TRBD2	CASRDGLAMAKEQFF	TGCGCCAGCAGAGACGGACTAGCTATGGCCAAGGAGCAGTTCTTC
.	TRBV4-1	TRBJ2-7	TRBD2	CASSQDLSSGGLEQYF	TGCGCCAGCAGCCAAGATCTTTCTAGCGGGGGGCTAGAGCAGTACTTC
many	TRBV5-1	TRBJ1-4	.	CASSFEQVYEKLFF	TGCGCCAGCAGCTTTGAACAGGTTTACGAAAAACTGTTTTTT
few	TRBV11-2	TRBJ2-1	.	CVSSKLGFVVNEQFF	TGTGTCAGCAGCAAACTTGGGTTTGTCGTAAATGAGCAGTTCTTC
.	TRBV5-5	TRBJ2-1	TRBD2	CASSFSSGMNEQFF	TGTGCCAGCAGCTTTTCTAGCGGGATGAATGAGCAGTTCTTC
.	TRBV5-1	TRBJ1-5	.	CASSLDGQTNQPQHF	TGCGCCAGCAGCTTGGATGGACAGACCAATCAGCCCCAGCATTTT
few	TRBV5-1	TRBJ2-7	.	CASSYNWDYEQYF	TGCGCCAGCAGCTACAATTGGGATTACGAGCAGTACTTC
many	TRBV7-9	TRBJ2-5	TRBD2	CATTSGAETQYF	TGTGCCACGACTAGCGGGGCGGAGACCCAGTACTTC
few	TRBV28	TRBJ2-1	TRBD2	CASTKAGGLNEQFF	TGTGCCAGCACGAAGGCGGGGGGGCTGAATGAGCAGTTCTTC
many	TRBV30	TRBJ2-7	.	CACPPRRADYEQYF	TGTGCCTGCCCCCCCCGAAGGGCCGACTACGAGCAGTACTTC
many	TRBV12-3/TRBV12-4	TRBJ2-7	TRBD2	CASSSGSSGRRVEQYF	TGTGCCAGCAGTTCGGGGAGTAGCGGGAGAAGGGTCGAGCAGTACTTC
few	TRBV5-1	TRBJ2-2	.	CASSRRSGPANTGELFF	TGCGCCAGCAGCCGCCGTTCAGGACCAGCGAACACCGGGGAGCTGTTTTTT
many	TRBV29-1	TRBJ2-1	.	CSVDVGHNEQFF	TGCAGCGTTGATGTGGGGCACAATGAGCAGTTCTTC
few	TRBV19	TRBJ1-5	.	CASTTPGEGLGQPQHF	TGTGCCAGTACCACCCCGGGGGAGGGGCTAGGTCAGCCCCAGCATTTT
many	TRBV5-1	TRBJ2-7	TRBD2	CASRGAGGPDEQYF	TGCGCCAGCAGAGGAGCGGGAGGGCCCGATGAGCAGTACTTC
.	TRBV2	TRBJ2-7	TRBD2	CASTPGLADYEQYF	TGTGCCAGCACTCCGGGACTAGCGGATTACGAGCAGTACTTC
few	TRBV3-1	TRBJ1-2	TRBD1	CASSQDGTGGDGYTF	TGTGCCAGCAGCCAAGACGGGACAGGGGGCGATGGCTACACCTTC
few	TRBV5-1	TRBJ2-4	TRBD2	CASTRSGTSGKISNIQYF	TGCGCCAGCACTCGTTCCGGGACTAGCGGGAAAATCTCGAACATTCAGTACTTC
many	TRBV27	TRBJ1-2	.	CASSSSRGANYGYTF	TGTGCCAGCAGTTCCTCCAGGGGAGCTAACTATGGCTACACCTTC
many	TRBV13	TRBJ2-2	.	CASSFGRGAGELFF	TGTGCCAGCAGCTTCGGAAGGGGTGCCGGGGAGCTGTTTTTT
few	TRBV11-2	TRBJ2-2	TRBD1	CASSLDRVNTGELFF	TGTGCCAGCAGCTTGGACAGGGTAAACACCGGGGAGCTGTTTTTT
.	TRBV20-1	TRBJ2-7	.	CSARGSRYEQYF	TGCAGTGCTAGAGGTAGTCGGTACGAGCAGTACTTC
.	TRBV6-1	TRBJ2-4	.	CASSAFTPGSKNIQYF	TGTGCCAGCAGTGCTTTTACCCCAGGATCCAAAAACATTCAGTACTTC
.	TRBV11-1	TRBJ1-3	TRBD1	CASSLVRLGQELPYAGNTIYF	TGTGCCAGCAGCTTAGTACGTTTAGGACAGGAGCTCCCTTACGCTGGAAACACCATATATTTT
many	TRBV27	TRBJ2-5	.	CASSPMVATQETQYF	TGTGCCAGCAGTCCCATGGTAGCGACCCAAGAGACCCAGTACTTC
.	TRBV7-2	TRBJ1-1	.	CASSLISGILNTEAFF	TGTGCCAGCAGCTTGATTTCAGGGATCCTTAACACTGAAGCTTTCTTT
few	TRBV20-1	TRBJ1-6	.	CSARDSAGSPLHF	TGCAGTGCTAGAGATTCCGCTGGGTCACCCCTCCACTTT
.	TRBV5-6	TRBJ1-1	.	CASSLLQFEAFF	TGTGCCAGCAGCTTGCTCCAGTTTGAAGCTTTCTTT
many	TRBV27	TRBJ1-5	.	CASSSFSAVHQPQHF	TGTGCCAGCAGTTCATTTTCGGCAGTGCATCAGCCCCAGCATTTT
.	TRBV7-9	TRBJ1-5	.	CASSLRQPQHF	TGTGCCAGCAGCTTACGCCAGCCCCAGCATTTT
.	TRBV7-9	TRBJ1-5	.	CASSSRGSNQPQHF	TGTGCCAGCAGCTCTCGAGGGTCCAATCAGCCCCAGCATTTT
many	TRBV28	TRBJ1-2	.	CASSEELSNYGYTF	TGTGCCAGCAGTGAGGAGTTATCTAACTATGGCTACACCTTC
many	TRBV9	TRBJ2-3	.	CASSVVGGDTDTQYF	TGTGCCAGCAGCGTAGTAGGGGGGGACACAGATACGCAGTATTTT
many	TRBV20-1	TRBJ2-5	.	CSALDRGALETQYF	TGCAGTGCTCTCGACCGCGGTGCCTTAGAGACCCAGTACTTC